This T cell receptor beta chain was identified in a study of blood T cell repertoires in COVID-19. About the study: PBMCs, B-cell-depleted T cells, or T cells were the source of the cDNA or gDNA that made up the material.

Adults between about 18 and 95 years of age took part from fewer than 30 US areas. Clinical histories supplied by participants themselves formed the basis of cohort assignment. Germline V gene lookup returns CDR1 SGHRS and CDR2 YFSETQ. The CDR3 is 15 amino acids. The V gene end was trimmed by 0 bases and the J gene end by 7 bases; junction bases not matched to a gene: 6. The protocol was immunoSEQ multiplex PCR, while the TCRdb copy is restricted to in-frame clones and leaves out a portion. The table lists 400,000 or so clones, roughly 87% of them singletons, with around 0.6% in the top ten. Sequenced input: PBMCs or T cells enriched from blood (not recorded which). The chain joins TRBV5-1 to TRBJ2-1, with 8 nucleotides matching TRBD1. The source is a man aged 18 to 29 who had recovered from COVID-19. The CDR3 nucleotides are TGCGCCAGCAGCTTGGCCGCGGGACAGGCGAATGAGCAGTTCTTC. It codes for CASSLAAGQANEQFF.